Below are 15 T cell receptor beta chains sequenced from a single sample in a study of breast tumors, draining lymph nodes, adjacent tissues. Samples came from axillary lymph nodes draining the breast cancer. MiXCR was run by TCRdb on the multiplex PCR reads, yielding one entry per CDR3 protein. The sample yields around 150,000 distinct CDR3 sequences, approximately 20% seen once. Source material: axillary lymph node tissue. Receptor source: a female donor with breast cancer. Some clones in this sample may be carry-over from other donors' samples.

The chain has TRBV28 and TRBJ2-7; TRBD1 matches 11 bases. This CDR3 is 17 amino acids long. The germline CDR1 and CDR2 sequences are MDHEN and SYDVKM. V shed 7 bases and J 6 bases; nucleotides not matched to a gene: 17. The CDR3 sequence: CASTKTGTGGGIREQYF. The CDR3 coding sequence is TGTGCCAGCACCAAAACCGGGACAGGGGGAGGTATACGCGAGCAGTACTTC.

The sample holds many counts of this clonotype. The V and J genes are TRBV7-2 and TRBJ1-4, with D tentatively TRBD1 (5 bases). Germline-derived CDR1 and CDR2 are SGHTA and FQGNSA. V lost 6 bases and J lost 6, with 20 bases in between. CDR3 length: 16 amino acids. Here the CDR3 DNA reads TGTGCCAGCAGTCCTTATGGAACCGGGACGGATGAAAAACTGTTTTTT. Translated, it gives CASSPYGTGTDEKLFF.

The chain has TRBV18 and TRBJ2-3; D unclear. The CDR3 runs to 14 residues. With 0 bases removed from V and 2 bases from J, the gap between germline ends came to 6 bases. In germline, CDR1 is KGHSH, CDR2 LQKENI. CDR3 residues: CASSPPTLTDTQYF. The CDR3, as DNA: TGTGCCAGCTCACCACCAACACTCACAGATACGCAGTATTTT. Full variable domain (remainder filled in from reference TRBV18 and TRBJ2-3): NAGVMQNPRHLVRRRGQEARLRCSPMKGHSHVYWYRQLPEEGLKFMVYLQKENIIDESGMPKERFSAEFPKEGPSILRIQQVVRGDSAAYFCASSPPTLTDTQYFGPGTRLTVL.

The table lists this clonotype with many counts. V and J are TRBV18 and TRBJ2-7, with D possibly called TRBD1 or TRBD2 (5 bases each). V lost 1 base to trimming and J lost 6 bases, with 10 bases between them. Germline-derived CDR1 and CDR2 are KGHSH and LQKENI. This CDR3 comprises 13 residues. The CDR3 region is CASSPQAGSEQYF. The CDR3 region has the DNA TGTGCCAGCTCACCACAGGCAGGGAGCGAGCAGTACTTC.

Comments on this clonotype: A much larger clonotype is one base distant, so this may be a read error. The chain employs TRBV6-1 and TRBJ2-5; 10 nucleotides line up with TRBD2. CDR3 length equals 15 residues. Germline V gene data show CDR1 as MNHNS and CDR2 as SASEGT. V dropped 5 bases and J dropped 5; count of bases not matched to a gene: 8. The CDR3 protein is CASSRPAGGLETQYF. CDR3 bases: TGTGCCAGCAGTCGACCAGCGGGAGGGTTGGAGACCCAGTACTTC.

This sequence joins TRBV19 and TRBJ2-3; TRBD2 matches at 11 bases. Germline CDR1 is LNHDA and CDR2 is SQIVND (reference sequence). The CDR3 totals 16 residues. Trimming cost V 10 bases and J 1 base; bases outside gene matches: 10. CDR3 DNA: TGTGCCACTCGGGCTACTAGCGGGAGTGGCACAGATACGCAGTATTTT. This codes for CATRATSGSGTDTQYF.

Notes on this clonotype: A read error may account for a junction end that differs from germline. This chain uses TRBV7-8 with TRBJ2-7; possibly TRBD1 for D (7 bases). CDR1 and CDR2 from the germline V gene are SGHVS and FQNEAQ. The CDR3 is 12 residues long. CDR3 nucleotides: TGTGCCGGCAGCCTAGCGAGACAGGGAGAGTACTTC. Translated, it gives CAGSLARQGEYF.

This chain uses TRBV20-1 with TRBJ2-7; D may be TRBD1 (6 bases). Germline V gene sequence: CDR1 DFQATT, CDR2 SNEGSKA (reference sequence). V dropped 2 bases and J dropped 4 bases, with 15 bases sitting between them. The CDR3 contains 14 residues. The chain's CDR3 is CSARRTGTLYEQYF. The CDR3, as DNA: TGCAGTGCTAGACGGACCGGGACACTTTACGAGCAGTACTTC.

Concerning this clonotype: The germline gene is not matched at one end of the junction; a read error may be the cause. This chain links TRBV6-5 with TRBJ1-4; maybe TRBD1 (6 bases). The CDR3 length is 14 residues. Germline assignment: CDR1 MNHEY and CDR2 SVGAGI. CDR3 nucleotides: TGTGCCGGCAGCCACAGGGAGTCTAATGAAAAACTGTTTTTT. Its protein product is CAGSHRESNEKLFF.

CDR3 in DNA: TGCAGCGTTGAAGATCTTCTGGGCAGGGGGTGGTCTGGGGCCAACGTCCTGACTTTC. Its translation: CSVEDLLGRGWSGANVLTF. This chain joins TRBV29-1 and TRBJ2-6; 7 bases line up with TRBD1. With V trimmed by 0 bases and J by 1 base, 12 bases remained unmatched. In germline, CDR1 is SQVTM, CDR2 ANQGSEA. The CDR3 sequence is 19 residues long.

This clonotype was seen ten or more times. The chain employs TRBV30 and TRBJ2-3, with 7 nucleotides matching TRBD2. This CDR3 contains 15 residues. Looked up from germline, CDR1 is GTSNPN and CDR2 is SVGIG (reference sequence). The J segment lost 5 bases and the V segment lost 3 bases, leaving 11 bases of the junction unmatched. CDR3 DNA: TGTGCCTGGAGCGCTGGACTAGTCGGTGTAGATACGCAGTATTTT. This encodes CAWSAGLVGVDTQYF.

This clonotype came up many times. The genes are TRBV7-2 and TRBJ2-3; the match to TRBD2 covers 7 bases. CDR3 length equals 16 residues. The germline V gene encodes CDR1 SGHTA and CDR2 FQGNSA. V trimming: 0 bases; J trimming: 5 bases; junction bases outside the gene matches: 8. CDR3 loop: CASSLAGFGRQDTQYF. As DNA, the CDR3 is TGTGCCAGCAGCTTAGCAGGTTTCGGGAGGCAAGATACGCAGTATTTT.

This clonotype was picked up one time. With a much larger clone just one base away, this may be a read error. The rearrangement joins TRBV24-1 to TRBJ2-5; 7 bases are a match to TRBD1. There are 13 residues in the CDR3. Germline assignment: CDR1 KGHDR and CDR2 SFDVKD. The CDR3 DNA reads TGTGCCGCCAGCCCGGGACAGAAAGAGACCCAGTACTTC. This translates into CAASPGQKETQYF.

On this clonotype: This may arise from a read error, as a much more abundant clone is one base away. The gene calls are TRBV10-1 and TRBJ2-1; D is unresolved. There are 13 residues in the CDR3. Germline V gene sequence: CDR1 WNHNN, CDR2 SYGVQD (reference sequence). The DNA of the CDR3 is TGCGCCGGCAGTGTTTCCTCAGCAAGTGAGCAGTTCTTC. It encodes CAGSVSSASEQFF.

This clonotype was seen many times. The chain employs TRBV6-2 or TRBV6-3 and TRBJ2-3; D unclear. Germline lookup yields CDR1 MNHEY and CDR2 SVGEGT. V shed 0 bases and J shed 1 base, with 11 bases lying between them. The CDR3 is 16 residues long. The CDR3: CASSYSMVAGTDTQYF. In DNA, the CDR3 is TGTGCCAGCAGTTACTCGATGGTAGCCGGCACAGATACGCAGTATTTT.